This TCR beta chain was recorded in a study of blood T cell repertoires in COVID-19. Trimming shortened V by 2 bases and J by 7 bases, and 14 bases separated the two germline ends. The CDR3 is made up of 13 amino acids. From germline, CDR1 is GTSNPN and CDR2 SVGIG (reference sequence). Repertoires were generated with immunoSEQ multiplex PCR, while TCRdb's copy carries only in-frame clones and drops some. The data contain about 150,000 clones, approximately 85% of them singletons. Source material: peripheral blood. This receptor was taken from a woman between 55 and 75 years old with COVID-19, enrolled during active disease. The gene calls are TRBV30 and TRBJ1-1; a possible D gene is TRBD1 (6 bases). The CDR3 DNA reads as TGTGCCTGGAGTCCTTTAGGGGGGGTTGAAGCTTTCTTT. The encoded protein is CAWSPLGGVEAFF.